A single sample is the source of the 5 T cell receptor beta chains below, sequenced in a study of Graves' ophthalmopathy and Graves' hyperthyroidism listed by TCRdb under 2018. Sequencing relied on an Illumina HiSeq 2000. For repertoire sequencing, TCR beta CDR3 regions were amplified from RNA transcripts. The first round was an RT-PCR using HTBI primers with the Qiagen OneStep RT-PCR kit, and this first round was followed by a second-round multiplex PCR, then size selection and purification. TCRdb trimmed the raw reads at Q25, called clones with MiXCR and kept productive beta chains. A single entry per CDR3 protein holds the most common genes and DNA from its merged rows. Across this sample there are hundreds of thousands of distinct CDR3 sequences, with under 25% seen only once. The ten largest clonotypes hold under 3% of the sample. Sequences were obtained from peripheral blood. The receptor set was obtained from a woman between 18 and 30 years old with stable Graves' hyperthyroidism. Donor details come from another sample of the same person, matched by shared clones.

This clonotype has at least ten counts. The J gene is TRBJ1-6, the V gene TRBV12-3 or TRBV12-4, with 8 bases matching TRBD1. The CDR3 consists of 14 residues. Trimming cost V 5 bases and J 10 bases; bases outside gene matches: 7. The CDR3 sequence: CASSPGTGGSPLHF. CDR3 nucleotides: TGTGCCAGCAGTCCTGGGACAGGCGGGTCACCCCTCCACTTT.

This clonotype showed up just a few times. V and J are TRBV5-1 and TRBJ1-2, with a possible D match to TRBD1 (6 bases). Germline CDR1 is SGHRS and CDR2 is YFSETQ. The CDR3 totals 16 residues. The V end was cut by 1 base, the J end by 4 bases, with 17 bases between. CDR3 sequence: CASSLTGSELTYGYTF. The CDR3 bases are TGCGCCAGCAGCTTGACAGGGTCGGAGCTTACCTATGGCTACACCTTC.

This chain joins TRBV20-1 and TRBJ1-1; D is uncertain. The V gene's germline CDR1 is DFQATT and CDR2 SNEGSKA (reference sequence). The CDR3 loop spans 13 amino acids. Trimming took 7 bases from V and 0 from J, leaving 12 bases between them. The CDR3 here is CSGRQHLNTEAFF. The CDR3 DNA sequence: TGCAGTGGGCGGCAGCACCTGAACACTGAAGCTTTCTTT.

The chain links TRBV5-6 to TRBJ1-2; no clear D gene. Trimming took off 5 bases at V and 0 bases at J, with 8 bases between the two ends. The CDR3 runs 13 residues. Germline V gives CDR1 SGHDT, CDR2 YYEEEE. The CDR3 DNA reads as TGTGCCAGCAGAAACCTTACTAACTATGGCTACACCTTC. Protein sequence: CASRNLTNYGYTF.

In this sample, this clonotype turned up a few times. This chain uses TRBV5-1 with TRBJ2-7; perhaps TRBD1 as D (5 bases). Germline V CDR1 and CDR2: SGHRS, YFSETQ. The CDR3 runs to 15 residues. Trimming took 0 bases from V and 5 from J, leaving 15 bases between them. CDR3 DNA: TGCGCCAGCAGCTTGGATCGCAGGGTGAGTCACGAGCAGTACTTC. Amino acids: CASSLDRRVSHEQYF.